This T cell receptor (beta chain) was captured by sequencing in a study of cytomegalovirus exposure and HLA in healthy donors. This clone has more than one count but fewer than ten. Its antigen is unidentified. CDR1 is MDHEN and CDR2 is SYDVKM in the germline V gene. Trimming removed 4 bases from V and 1 base from J, with 13 bases in between. The CDR3 has 15 residues. Whole-study findings and limits: In a later analysis, several top co-occurrence clusters appeared linked to parvovirus B19, influenza, CMV and Epstein-Barr virus. Cytomegalovirus association was assigned to about 150 TCR beta chains.

Primers: 60 Vbeta forward and 13 Jbeta reverse. This table comes from immunoSEQ multiplex PCR, and its TCRdb copy is limited to in-frame clones, with some not included. Among under 150,000 clones, around 82% were seen once, and the ten largest hold around 6.6%. Sequencing used PBMCs. The rearrangement joins TRBV28 to TRBJ1-1; tentative D call: TRBD1 (5 bases). The clonotype originates from a woman in her forties in good health and CMV-seropositive. The DNA for the CDR3 is TGTGCCAGCAGTTCGGGACTGAGACCGAACACTGAAGCTTTCTTT. Protein product: CASSSGLRPNTEAFF.